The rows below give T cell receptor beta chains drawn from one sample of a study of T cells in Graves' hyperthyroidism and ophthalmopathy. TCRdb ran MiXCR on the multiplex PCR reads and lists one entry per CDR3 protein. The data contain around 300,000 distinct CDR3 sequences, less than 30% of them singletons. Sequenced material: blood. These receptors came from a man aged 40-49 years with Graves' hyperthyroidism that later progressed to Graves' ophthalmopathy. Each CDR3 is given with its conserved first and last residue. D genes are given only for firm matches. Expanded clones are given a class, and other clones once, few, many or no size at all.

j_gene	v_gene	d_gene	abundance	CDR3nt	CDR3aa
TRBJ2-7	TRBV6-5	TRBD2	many	TGTGCCAGCAGTTACTCGAGACTAGCGGTGGGGACCGAGCAGTACTTC	CASSYSRLAVGTEQYF
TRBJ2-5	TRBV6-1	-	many	TGTGCCAGCAGCCGGACAGAAGAGACCCAGTACTTC	CASSRTEETQYF
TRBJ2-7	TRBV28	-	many	TGTGCCAGCAGCAACCCGGGTTACGAGCAGTACTTC	CASSNPGYEQYF
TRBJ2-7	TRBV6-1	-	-	TGTGCCAGCAGTCCTTTTACCCCCGGGAACGAGCAGTACTTC	CASSPFTPGNEQYF
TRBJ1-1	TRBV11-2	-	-	TGTGCCAGCAGCTTCCGTGGCGATGAAGCTTTCTTT	CASSFRGDEAFF
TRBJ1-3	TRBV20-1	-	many	TGCAGTGCTAGAGATGGGGCAGGGTTAAACACCATATATTTT	CSARDGAGLNTIYF
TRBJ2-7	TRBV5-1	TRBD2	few	TGCGCCAGCAGCTTTGGGGCTTCTAGCGGGAGCTACGAGCAGTACTTC	CASSFGASSGSYEQYF
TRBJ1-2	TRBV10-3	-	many	TGTGCCATCAGCGCGCCCAGGGTCCCGCGCTACACCTTC	CAISAPRVPRYTF
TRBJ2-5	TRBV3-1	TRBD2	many	TGTGCCAGCAGCCCCGGGACTAGCGGGGTCCAAGAGACCCAGTACTTC	CASSPGTSGVQETQYF
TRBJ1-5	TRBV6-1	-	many	TGTGCCTCCTACGGGTTTCCGGGGAATCAGCCCCAGCATTTT	CASYGFPGNQPQHF
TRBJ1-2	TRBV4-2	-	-	TGTGCCAGCAGCCAAGTCCAGGGTGGGGACTATGGCTACACCTTC	CASSQVQGGDYGYTF
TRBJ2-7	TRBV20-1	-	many	TGCAGTGCCATCGAAGGGAAGGGCCTCTCCGAGCAGTACTTC	CSAIEGKGLSEQYF
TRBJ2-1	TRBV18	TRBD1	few	TGTGCCAGCTCCCGCGCCGGACAGGGGGCTTTTGGCGATGAGCAGTTCTTC	CASSRAGQGAFGDEQFF
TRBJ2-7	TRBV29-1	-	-	TGCAGCGTCGCCTTAGGGGAGGAGTACGAGCAGTACTTC	CSVALGEEYEQYF
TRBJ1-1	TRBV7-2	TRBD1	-	TGTGCCAGCAGCCCGATGACAGGGAGTACGACTGAAGCTTTCTTT	CASSPMTGSTTEAFF
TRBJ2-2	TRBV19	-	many	TGTGCCAGTAGTACTCCCGGGACCGAGAACACCGGGGAGCTGTTTTTT	CASSTPGTENTGELFF
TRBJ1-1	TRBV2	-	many	TGTGCCAGCAGTGAAGAGGGAAGTTGGACTGAAGCTTTCTTT	CASSEEGSWTEAFF
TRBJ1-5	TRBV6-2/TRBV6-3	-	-	TGTGCCAGCAGTTACGGGCCGAATCAGCCCCAGCATTTT	CASSYGPNQPQHF
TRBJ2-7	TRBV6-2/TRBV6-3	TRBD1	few	TGTGCCAGCAGCCATGGCCGGGACAGGGTCTACGAGCAGTACTTC	CASSHGRDRVYEQYF